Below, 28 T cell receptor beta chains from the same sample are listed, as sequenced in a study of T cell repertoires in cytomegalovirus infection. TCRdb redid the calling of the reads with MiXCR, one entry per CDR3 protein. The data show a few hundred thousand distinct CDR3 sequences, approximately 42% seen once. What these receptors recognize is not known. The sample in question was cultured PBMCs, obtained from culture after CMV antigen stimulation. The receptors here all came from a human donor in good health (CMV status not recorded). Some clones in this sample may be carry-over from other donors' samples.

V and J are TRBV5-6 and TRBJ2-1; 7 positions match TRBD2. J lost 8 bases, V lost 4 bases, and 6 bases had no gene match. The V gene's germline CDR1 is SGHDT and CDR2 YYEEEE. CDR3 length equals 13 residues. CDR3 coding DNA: TGTGCCAGCAGCAGGGGACTAACATATGAGCAGTTCTTC. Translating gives CASSRGLTYEQFF.

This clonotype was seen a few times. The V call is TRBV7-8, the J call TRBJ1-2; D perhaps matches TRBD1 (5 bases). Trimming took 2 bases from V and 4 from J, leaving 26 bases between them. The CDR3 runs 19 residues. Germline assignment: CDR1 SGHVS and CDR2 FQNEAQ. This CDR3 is CASSLFDWGVDVRTYGYTF. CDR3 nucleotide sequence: TGTGCCAGCAGCTTATTTGATTGGGGGGTGGATGTTAGGACCTATGGCTACACCTTC. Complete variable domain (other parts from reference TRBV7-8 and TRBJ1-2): GAGVSQSPRYKVAKRGQDVALRCDPISGHVSLFWYQQALGQGPEFLTYFQNEAQLDKSGLPSDRFFAERPEGSVSTLKIQRTQQEDSAVYLCASSLFDWGVDVRTYGYTFGSGTRLTVV.

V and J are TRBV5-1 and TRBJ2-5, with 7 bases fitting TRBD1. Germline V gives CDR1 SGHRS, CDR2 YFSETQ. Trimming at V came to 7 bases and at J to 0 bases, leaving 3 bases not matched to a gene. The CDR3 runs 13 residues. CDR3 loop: CASGGQNQETQYF. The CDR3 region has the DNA TGCGCCAGCGGGGGACAGAACCAAGAGACCCAGTACTTC.

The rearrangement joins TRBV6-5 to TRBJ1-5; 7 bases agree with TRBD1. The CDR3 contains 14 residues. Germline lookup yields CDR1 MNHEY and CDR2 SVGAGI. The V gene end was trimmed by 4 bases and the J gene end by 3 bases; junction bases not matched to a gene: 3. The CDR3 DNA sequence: TGTGCCAGCAGTTCGGGACAGTACAATCAGCCCCAGCATTTT. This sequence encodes CASSSGQYNQPQHF.

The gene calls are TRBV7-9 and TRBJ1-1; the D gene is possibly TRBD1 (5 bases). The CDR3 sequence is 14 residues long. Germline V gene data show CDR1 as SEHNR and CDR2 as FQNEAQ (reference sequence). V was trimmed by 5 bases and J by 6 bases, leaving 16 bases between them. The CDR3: CASSPQGRLAEAFF. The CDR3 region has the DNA TGTGCCAGCAGCCCTCAGGGCAGGCTCGCTGAAGCTTTCTTT.

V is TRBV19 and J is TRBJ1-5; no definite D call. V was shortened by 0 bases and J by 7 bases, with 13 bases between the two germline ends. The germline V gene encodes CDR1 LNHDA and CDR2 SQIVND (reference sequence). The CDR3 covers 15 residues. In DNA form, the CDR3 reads TGTGCCAGTAGTATAGAAGAGTTCGAGGGACAGCCCCAGCATTTT. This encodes CASSIEEFEGQPQHF.

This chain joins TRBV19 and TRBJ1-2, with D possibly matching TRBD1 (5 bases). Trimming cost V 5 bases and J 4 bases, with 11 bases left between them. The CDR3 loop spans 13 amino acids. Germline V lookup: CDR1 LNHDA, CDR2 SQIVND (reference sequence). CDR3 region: CASSSGHSYGYTF. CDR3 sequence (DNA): TGTGCCAGTAGTTCAGGACACAGCTATGGCTACACCTTC.

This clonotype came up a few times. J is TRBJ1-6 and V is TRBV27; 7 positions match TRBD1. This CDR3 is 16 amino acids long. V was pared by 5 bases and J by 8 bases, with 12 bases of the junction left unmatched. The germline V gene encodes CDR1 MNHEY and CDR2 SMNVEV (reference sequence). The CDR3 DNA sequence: TGTGCCAGCAGTGCTACAGGGGAGTGGGGCGATTCACCCCTCCACTTT. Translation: CASSATGEWGDSPLHF.

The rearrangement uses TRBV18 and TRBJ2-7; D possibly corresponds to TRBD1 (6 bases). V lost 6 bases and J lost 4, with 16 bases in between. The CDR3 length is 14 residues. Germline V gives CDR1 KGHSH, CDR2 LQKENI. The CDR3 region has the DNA TGTGCCAGCTCTGCCAAGACGGACAGATACGAGCAGTACTTC. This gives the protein CASSAKTDRYEQYF.

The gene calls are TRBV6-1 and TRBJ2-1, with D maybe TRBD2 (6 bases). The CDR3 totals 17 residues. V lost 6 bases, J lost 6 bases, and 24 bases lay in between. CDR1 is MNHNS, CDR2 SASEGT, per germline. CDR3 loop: CASRQFLRDRHFNEQFF. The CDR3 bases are TGTGCCAGCAGACAATTCCTGCGGGACCGCCACTTCAATGAGCAGTTCTTC.

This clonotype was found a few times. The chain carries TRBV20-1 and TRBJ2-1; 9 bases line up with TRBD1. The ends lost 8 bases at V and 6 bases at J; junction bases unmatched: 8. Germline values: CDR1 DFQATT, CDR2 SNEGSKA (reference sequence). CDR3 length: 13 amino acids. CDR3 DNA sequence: TGCAGTCTATCGGGACAGGGAGTCAATGAGCAGTTCTTC. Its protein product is CSLSGQGVNEQFF.

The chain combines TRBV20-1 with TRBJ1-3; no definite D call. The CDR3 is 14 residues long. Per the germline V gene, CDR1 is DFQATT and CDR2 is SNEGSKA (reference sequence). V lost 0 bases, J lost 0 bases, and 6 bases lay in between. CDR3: CSARDNNSGNTIYF. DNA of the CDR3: TGCAGTGCTAGAGACAATAACTCTGGAAACACCATATATTTT.

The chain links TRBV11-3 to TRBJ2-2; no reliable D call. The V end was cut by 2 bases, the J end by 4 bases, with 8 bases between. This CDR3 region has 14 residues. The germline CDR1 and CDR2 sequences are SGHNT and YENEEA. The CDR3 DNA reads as TGTGCCAGCAGCTTAAGCAGAAGCACCGGGGAGCTGTTTTTT. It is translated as CASSLSRSTGELFF.

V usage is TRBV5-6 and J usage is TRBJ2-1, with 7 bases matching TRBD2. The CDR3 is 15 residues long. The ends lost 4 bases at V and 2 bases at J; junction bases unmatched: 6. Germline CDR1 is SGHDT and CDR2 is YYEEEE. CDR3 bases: TGTGCCAGCAGCCGGGGCCTAGCGGCCTACAATGAGCAGTTCTTC. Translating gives CASSRGLAAYNEQFF. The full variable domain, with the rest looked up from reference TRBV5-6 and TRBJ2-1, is DAGVTQSPTHLIKTRGQQVTLRCSPKSGHDTVSWYQQALGQGPQFIFQYYEEEERQRGNFPDRFSGHQFPNYSSELNVNALLLGDSALYLCASSRGLAAYNEQFFGPGTRLTVL.

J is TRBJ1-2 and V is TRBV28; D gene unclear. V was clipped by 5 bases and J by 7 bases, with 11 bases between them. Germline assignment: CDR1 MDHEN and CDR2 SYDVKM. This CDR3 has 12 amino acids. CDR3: CASSTLTVGYTF. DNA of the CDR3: TGTGCCAGCAGTACTTTGACGGTTGGCTACACCTTC.

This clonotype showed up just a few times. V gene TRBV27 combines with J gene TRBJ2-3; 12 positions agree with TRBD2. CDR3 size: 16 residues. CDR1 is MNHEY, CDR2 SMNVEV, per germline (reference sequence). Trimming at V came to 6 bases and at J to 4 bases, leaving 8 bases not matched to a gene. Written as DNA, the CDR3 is TGTGCCAGCAGGGATTCTAGCGGGGGGGCTTCAGATACGCAGTATTTT. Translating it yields CASRDSSGGASDTQYF.

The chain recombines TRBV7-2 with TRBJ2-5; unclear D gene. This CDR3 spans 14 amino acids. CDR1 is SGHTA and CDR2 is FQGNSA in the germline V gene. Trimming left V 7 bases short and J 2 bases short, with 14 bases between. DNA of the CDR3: TGTGCCAGCAACCCTTCAGCATCACAAGAGACCCAGTACTTC. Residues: CASNPSASQETQYF.

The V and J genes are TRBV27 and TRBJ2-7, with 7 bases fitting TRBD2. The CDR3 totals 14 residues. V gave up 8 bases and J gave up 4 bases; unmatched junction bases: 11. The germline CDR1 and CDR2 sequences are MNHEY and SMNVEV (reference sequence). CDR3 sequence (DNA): TGTGCCAGCGGTCCGCCAGCGGGAATGTACGAGCAGTACTTC. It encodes CASGPPAGMYEQYF.

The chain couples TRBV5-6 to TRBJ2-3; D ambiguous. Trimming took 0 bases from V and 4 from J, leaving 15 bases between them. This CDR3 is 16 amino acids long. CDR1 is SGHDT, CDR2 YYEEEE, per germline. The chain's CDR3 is CASSLVSDSGPDTQYF. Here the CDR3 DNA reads TGTGCCAGCAGCTTGGTATCTGATTCTGGGCCAGATACGCAGTATTTT.

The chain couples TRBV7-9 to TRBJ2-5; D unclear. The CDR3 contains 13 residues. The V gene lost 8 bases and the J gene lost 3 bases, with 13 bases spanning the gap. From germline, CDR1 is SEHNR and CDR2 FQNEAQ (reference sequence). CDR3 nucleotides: TGTGCCAGCTCCCCGGTATACGAAGAGACCCAGTACTTC. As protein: CASSPVYEETQYF.

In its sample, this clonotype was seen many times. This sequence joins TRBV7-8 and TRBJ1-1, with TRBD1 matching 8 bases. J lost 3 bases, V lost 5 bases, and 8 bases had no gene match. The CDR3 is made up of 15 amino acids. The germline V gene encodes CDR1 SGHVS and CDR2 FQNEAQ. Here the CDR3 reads CASSLSGTGHTEAFF. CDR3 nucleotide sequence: TGTGCCAGCAGCCTATCCGGGACAGGTCACACTGAAGCTTTCTTT.

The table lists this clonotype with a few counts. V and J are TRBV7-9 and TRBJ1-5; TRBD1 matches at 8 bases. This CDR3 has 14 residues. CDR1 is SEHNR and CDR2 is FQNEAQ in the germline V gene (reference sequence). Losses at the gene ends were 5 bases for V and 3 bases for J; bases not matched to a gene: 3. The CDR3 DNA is TGTGCCAGCAGCGCAGGGGGCTACAATCAGCCCCAGCATTTT. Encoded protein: CASSAGGYNQPQHF. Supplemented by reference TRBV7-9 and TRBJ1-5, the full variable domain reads DTGVSQNPRHKITKRGQNVTFRCDPISEHNRLYWYRQTLGQGPEFLTYFQNEAQLEKSRLLSDRFSAERPKGSFSTLEIQRTEQGDSAMYLCASSAGGYNQPQHFGDGTRLSIL.

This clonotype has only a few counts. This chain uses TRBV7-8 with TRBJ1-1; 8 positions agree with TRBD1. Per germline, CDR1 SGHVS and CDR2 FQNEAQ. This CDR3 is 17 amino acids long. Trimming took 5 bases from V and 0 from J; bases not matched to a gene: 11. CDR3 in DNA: TGTGCCAGCAGCCCTAGACAGGGGCTAAGATTGAACACTGAAGCTTTCTTT. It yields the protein CASSPRQGLRLNTEAFF.

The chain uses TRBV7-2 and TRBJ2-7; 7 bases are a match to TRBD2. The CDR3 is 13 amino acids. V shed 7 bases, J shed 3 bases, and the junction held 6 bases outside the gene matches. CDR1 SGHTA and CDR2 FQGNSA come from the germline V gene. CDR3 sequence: CASKEAGRYEQYF. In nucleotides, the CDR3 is TGTGCCAGCAAGGAAGCGGGACGCTACGAGCAGTACTTC. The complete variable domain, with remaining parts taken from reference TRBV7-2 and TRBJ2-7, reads GAGVSQSPSNKVTEKGKDVELRCDPISGHTALYWYRQSLGQGLEFLIYFQGNSAPDKSGLPSDRFSAERTGGSVSTLTIQRTQQEDSAVYLCASKEAGRYEQYFGPGTRLTVT.

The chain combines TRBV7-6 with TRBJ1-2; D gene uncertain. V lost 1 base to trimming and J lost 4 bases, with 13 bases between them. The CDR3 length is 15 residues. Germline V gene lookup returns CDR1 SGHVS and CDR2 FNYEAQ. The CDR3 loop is CASSLGARTPYGYTF. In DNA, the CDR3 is TGTGCCAGCAGCTTAGGGGCGAGGACGCCCTATGGCTACACCTTC.

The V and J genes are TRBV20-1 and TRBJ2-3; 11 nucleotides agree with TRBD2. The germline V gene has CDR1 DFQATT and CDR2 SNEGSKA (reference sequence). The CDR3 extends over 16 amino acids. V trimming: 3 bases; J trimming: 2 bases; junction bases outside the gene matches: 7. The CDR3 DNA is TGCAGTGCTAGGGGAGGGACTAGCGGCCACACAGATACGCAGTATTTT. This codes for CSARGGTSGHTDTQYF.

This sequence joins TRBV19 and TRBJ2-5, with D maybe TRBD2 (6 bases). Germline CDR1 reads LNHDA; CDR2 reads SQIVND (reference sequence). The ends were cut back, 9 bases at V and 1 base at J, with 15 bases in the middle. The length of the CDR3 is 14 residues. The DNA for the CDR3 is TGTGCCAGCCGACGTATGGGGGGCCAAGAGACCCAGTACTTC. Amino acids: CASRRMGGQETQYF.

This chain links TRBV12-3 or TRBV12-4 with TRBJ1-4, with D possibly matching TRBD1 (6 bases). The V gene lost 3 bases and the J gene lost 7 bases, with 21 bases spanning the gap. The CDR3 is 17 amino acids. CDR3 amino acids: CASSFRGDRISREKLFF. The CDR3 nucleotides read TGTGCCAGCAGTTTTCGAGGAGACAGGATTTCGCGTGAAAAACTGTTTTTT.